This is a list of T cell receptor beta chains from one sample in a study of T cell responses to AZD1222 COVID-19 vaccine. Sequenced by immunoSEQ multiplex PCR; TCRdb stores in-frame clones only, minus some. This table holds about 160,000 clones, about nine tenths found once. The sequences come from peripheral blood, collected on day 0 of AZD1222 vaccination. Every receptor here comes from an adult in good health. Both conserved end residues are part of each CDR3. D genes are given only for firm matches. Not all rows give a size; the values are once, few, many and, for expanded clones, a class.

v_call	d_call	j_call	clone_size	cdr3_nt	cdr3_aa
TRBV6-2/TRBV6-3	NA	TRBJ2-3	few	TGTGCCAGCAGTTGGTCCGCCCAGCGGCACGACACAGATACGCAGTATTTT	CASSWSAQRHDTDTQYF
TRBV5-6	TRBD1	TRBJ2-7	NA	TGTGCCAGCAGGACAGACAGGGCTCCCCTCGAGCAGTACTTC	CASRTDRAPLEQYF
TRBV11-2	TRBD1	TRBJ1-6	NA	TGTGCCAGCAGCTTAGAGCAGGGGGGTAATTCACCCCTCCACTTT	CASSLEQGGNSPLHF
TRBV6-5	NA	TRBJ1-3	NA	TGTGCCAGCAGCCCCGGAGGAAACACCATATATTTT	CASSPGGNTIYF
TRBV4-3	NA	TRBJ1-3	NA	TGCGCCAGCAGCCAAGATCGAGGGAACTGGAACACCATATATTTT	CASSQDRGNWNTIYF
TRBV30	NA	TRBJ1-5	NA	TGTGCCTGGAGTGCAGACAGTAATCAGCCCCAGCATTTT	CAWSADSNQPQHF
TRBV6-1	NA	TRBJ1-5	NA	TGTGCCAGCATTCCAACGCAGGGCGATCAGCCCCAGCATTTT	CASIPTQGDQPQHF
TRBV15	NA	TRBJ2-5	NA	TGTGCCACCAGCAGACCTTTGGGCTTTGCCGCTAAAGAGACCCAGTACTTC	CATSRPLGFAAKETQYF
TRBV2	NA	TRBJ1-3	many	TGTGCCAGCAGTCCCGGGGTACGCCAGGGAATCGGAAACACCATATATTTT	CASSPGVRQGIGNTIYF
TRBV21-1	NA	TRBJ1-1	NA	TGTGCCAGCAGCAGGGGACCGAACACTGAAGCTTTCTTT	CASSRGPNTEAFF
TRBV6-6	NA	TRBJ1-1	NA	TGTGCCAGCAGTTCGGGAGAGAAGAATGAAGCTTTCTTT	CASSSGEKNEAFF
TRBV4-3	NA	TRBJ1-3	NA	TGCGCCAGCAGCAAAGGAAACACCATATATTTT	CASSKGNTIYF
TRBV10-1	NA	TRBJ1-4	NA	TGCGCCAGCAGTGAGGACTACCCGGGACACGATATAAATGAAAAACTGTTTTTT	CASSEDYPGHDINEKLFF
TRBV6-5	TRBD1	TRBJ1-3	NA	TGTGCCAGCAGCATGGGGACAGATGGAAACACCATATATTTT	CASSMGTDGNTIYF
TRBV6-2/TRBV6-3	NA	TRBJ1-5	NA	TGTGCCAGCAGTTCCGGCCGACAGGTTCATCTCAATCAGCCCCAGCATTTT	CASSSGRQVHLNQPQHF
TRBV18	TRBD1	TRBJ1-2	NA	TGTGCCAGCTCACCTCCCGGACAGGGACGAACTAACTATGGCTACACCTTC	CASSPPGQGRTNYGYTF
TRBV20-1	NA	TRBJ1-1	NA	TGCAGTGCGTTTCGAGGTGAAGCTTTCTTT	CSAFRGEAFF
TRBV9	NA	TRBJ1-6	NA	TGTGCCAGCAGCGTAGGCGCAGGTACTAATTCACCCCTCCACTTT	CASSVGAGTNSPLHF
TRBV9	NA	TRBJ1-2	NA	TGTGCCAGCAGCGGCCCCCGGGGGAGCTATGGCTACACCTTC	CASSGPRGSYGYTF
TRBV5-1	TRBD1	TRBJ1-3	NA	TGCGCCAGCAGCCGGGGACAGGGGGCTCTCGGAAACACCATATATTTT	CASSRGQGALGNTIYF
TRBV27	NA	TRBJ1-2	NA	TGTGCCAGCGGGACGGGTTACAGATCCAACTATGGCTACACCTTC	CASGTGYRSNYGYTF
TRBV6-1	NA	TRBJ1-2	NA	TGTGCCAGCAGTGAAGGAACCTTTAACTATGGCTACACCTTC	CASSEGTFNYGYTF
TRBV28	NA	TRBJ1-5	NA	TGTGCCAGCAGTTTTGGGACATTGGGCGGAGTTAGCAATCAGCCCCAGCATTTT	CASSFGTLGGVSNQPQHF
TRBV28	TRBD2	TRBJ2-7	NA	TGTGCCAGCAGTTTATCGACTAGCGGGGTTCCGACCTACGAGCAGTACTTC	CASSLSTSGVPTYEQYF
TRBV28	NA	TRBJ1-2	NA	TGTGCCAGCAGTTTAGGCCGGGGGGACTATGGCTACACCTTC	CASSLGRGDYGYTF
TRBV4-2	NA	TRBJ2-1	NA	TGTGCCAGCAGCCAACCCGGACTTCAGGGGAATGAGCAGTTCTTC	CASSQPGLQGNEQFF
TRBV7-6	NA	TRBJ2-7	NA	TGTGCCAGCAGCTTAGTCAGAGGTGGCGAGCAGTACTTC	CASSLVRGGEQYF
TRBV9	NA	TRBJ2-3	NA	TGTGCCAGCAGCCAAGGGCCCCGCGAATTTGAAGCGCCGGATACGCAGTATTTT	CASSQGPREFEAPDTQYF
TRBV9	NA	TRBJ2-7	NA	TGTGCCAGCAGCCCGGGGGTTGGCGAGCAGTACTTC	CASSPGVGEQYF
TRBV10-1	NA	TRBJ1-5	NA	TGCGCCAGCAGACGGGACCCGCAGTATCAGCCCCAGCATTTT	CASRRDPQYQPQHF
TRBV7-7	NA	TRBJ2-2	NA	TGTGCCAGCAGCTTAGACTATCCGAACACCGGGGAGCTGTTTTTT	CASSLDYPNTGELFF
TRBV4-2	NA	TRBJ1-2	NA	TGTGCCAGCAGCCAAGATCTCGTGGGTTACGGCTACACCTTC	CASSQDLVGYGYTF
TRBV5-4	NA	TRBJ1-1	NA	TGTGCCAGCAGCTTGAGGGGCTCAAGCACTGAAGCTTTCTTT	CASSLRGSSTEAFF
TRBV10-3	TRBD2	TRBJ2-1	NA	TGTGCCATCGGTGATAGCGGGATCAATGAGCAGTTCTTC	CAIGDSGINEQFF
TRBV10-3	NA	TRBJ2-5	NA	TGTGCCACCCAGCAAGGGCTCCAAGAGACCCAGTACTTC	CATQQGLQETQYF
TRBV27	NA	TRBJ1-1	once	TGTGCCAGCAGTTCCCCACAGGGCCCAAGGACTGAAGCTTTCTTT	CASSSPQGPRTEAFF
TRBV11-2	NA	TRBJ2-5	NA	TGTGCCAGCAGCTTGCGGGACAGCACTACCCAGTACTTC	CASSLRDSTTQYF
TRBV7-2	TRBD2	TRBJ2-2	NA	TGTGCCAGCAGCCCGGGACTAGTTACCGGGGAGCTGTTTTTT	CASSPGLVTGELFF
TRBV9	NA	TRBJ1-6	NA	TGTGCCAGCAGCGTAGCCGCGGGAAATTCACCCCTCCACTTT	CASSVAAGNSPLHF
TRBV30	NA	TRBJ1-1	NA	TGTGCCTGGAGCGTCTGGGGAGCTACGAACACTGAAGCTTTCTTT	CAWSVWGATNTEAFF
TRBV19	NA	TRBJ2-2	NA	TGTGCCAGTAGTATCAGGGGCGGGGAGCTGTTTTTT	CASSIRGGELFF
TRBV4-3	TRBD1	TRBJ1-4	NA	TGCGCCAGCAGCCGTTACAGGGGGCTTGTAACTAATGAAAAACTGTTTTTT	CASSRYRGLVTNEKLFF
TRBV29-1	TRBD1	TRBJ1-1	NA	TGCAGCGTTGACGGACAGGGCCGAAAAGAAGCTTTCTTT	CSVDGQGRKEAFF
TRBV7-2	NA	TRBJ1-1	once	TGTGCCAGCAGCTTTAGTCCGGGGAACACTGAAGCTTTCTTT	CASSFSPGNTEAFF
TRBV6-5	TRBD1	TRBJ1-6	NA	TGTGCCAGCAGTTCCCAGACAGGGAATTCACCCCTCCACTTT	CASSSQTGNSPLHF
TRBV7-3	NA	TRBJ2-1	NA	TGTGCCAGCAGCCGTCAGGACTACGACAATGAGCAGTTCTTC	CASSRQDYDNEQFF
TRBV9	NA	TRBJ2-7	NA	TGTGCCAGCAGCGTATTTGGATCCTCCTACGAGCAGTACTTC	CASSVFGSSYEQYF
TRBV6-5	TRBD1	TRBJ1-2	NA	TGTGCCAGCAGTTACGACAGGGGGCTTTCTGGCTACACCTTC	CASSYDRGLSGYTF
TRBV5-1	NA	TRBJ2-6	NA	TGCGCCAGCAACATCGACAACTCTGGGGCCAACGTCCTGACTTTC	CASNIDNSGANVLTF
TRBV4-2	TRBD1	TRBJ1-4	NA	TGTGCCAGCAGCCTGGGGACAGGGCTTGAAAAACTGTTTTTT	CASSLGTGLEKLFF
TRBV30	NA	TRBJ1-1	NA	TGTGCCTGGAGTGTACAAGGAATTGAAGCTTTCTTT	CAWSVQGIEAFF